This T cell receptor beta chain is from a study of identical twins' blood T cells. Regarding the study as a whole: Twins shared about as many clonotypes as their cloneset sizes predicted. Twin repertoire similarity may partly reflect shared environment.

Trimming shortened V by 0 bases and J by 0 bases, and 9 bases separated the two germline ends. Per the germline V gene, CDR1 is MNHEY and CDR2 is SVGAGI. This CDR3 has 17 amino acids. A remark on this clonotype: Its antigen is not known.

In TCRdb, the 5' RACE reads were re-called with MiXCR into one record per CDR3 protein. The table shows fewer than 450,000 distinct CDR3 sequences, with roughly 28% occurring only once. Sequences were obtained from PBMCs. The genes are TRBV6-5 and TRBJ1-6; D is ambiguous. The clonotype was recovered from a woman between 18 and 49 years old in good health. The CDR3 loop reads CASSYSPSSSYNSPLHF. The CDR3 DNA reads as TGTGCCAGCAGTTACTCGCCTTCGAGCTCCTATAATTCACCCCTCCACTTT.